A single sample gave rise to the 22 T cell receptor beta chains below, sequenced in a study of vaccination effects on CD4 cells after COVID-19. Assay used: immunoSEQ multiplex PCR; TCRdb lists only in-frame clones, some missing. In the table there are tens of thousands of clones, roughly three quarters of which are singletons. Before sequencing, viral peptide pools were used by the ViraFEST assay to expand antigen-specific CD4+ T cells. Around day 10 of culture, CD4+ T cells were separated out. None of these healthy vaccinees had been infected with SARS-CoV-2 before vaccination. Their recognized antigens are unknown. Sequenced here: CD4+ T cells from PBMCs cultured with HCoV-OC43 spike peptides, sampled before COVID-19 vaccination. Stated subset: HCoV-OC43 spike overlapping peptide pool stimulation. These receptors all come from a human donor who received a COVID-19 vaccine.

The chain couples TRBV5-1 to TRBJ1-6; possible D gene TRBD1, 5 bases. This CDR3 is built from 17 residues. V was pared by 1 base and J by 7 bases, with 18 bases between. Germline assignment: CDR1 SGHRS and CDR2 YFSETQ. The CDR3 DNA follows: TGCGCCAGCAGCTTGAATGCGGCAGGGAACGGGAATTCACCCCTCCACTTT. Translated, it gives CASSLNAAGNGNSPLHF.

V usage is TRBV10-3 and J usage is TRBJ1-2; D perhaps matches TRBD1 (6 bases). This CDR3 has 15 residues. V dropped 2 bases and J dropped 2 bases, with 12 bases sitting between them. Germline CDR1 reads ENHRY; CDR2 reads SYGVKD. The CDR3 coding sequence is TGTGCCATCAGTGAGCCCGACAGGCTAAACTATGGCTACACCTTC. Translation gives CAISEPDRLNYGYTF.

CDR3 protein: CAWSGQGTEAFF. The CDR3 DNA reads as TGTGCCTGGAGTGGCCAGGGCACTGAAGCTTTCTTT. This chain uses TRBV30 with TRBJ1-1; tentatively, D is TRBD1 (5 bases). CDR1 and CDR2 (germline): GTSNPN, SVGIG (reference sequence). The length of the CDR3 is 12 residues. V was shortened by 1 base and J by 4 bases, with 7 bases between the two germline ends.

V usage is TRBV6-5 and J usage is TRBJ1-6; D perhaps matches TRBD1 (6 bases). Between the trimmed V and J ends, which lost 6 bases and 9 bases, there was a span of 12 bases. The CDR3 consists of 13 residues. The V gene's germline CDR1 is MNHEY and CDR2 SVGAGI. In nucleotides, the CDR3 is TGTGCCAGCAGGCAGGGGTGGTCTTCACCCCTCCACTTT. It encodes CASRQGWSSPLHF.

This rearrangement joins TRBV7-3 to TRBJ2-1; D may be TRBD2 (6 bases). The V gene's germline CDR1 is SGHTA and CDR2 FQGTGA. This CDR3 contains 16 residues. Deletions cut 0 bases from V and 7 bases from J, with 16 bases between. CDR3 sequence (DNA): TGTGCCAGCAGCTTAACGACGGCGGGGTGGGTGAATGAGCAGTTCTTC. Translation: CASSLTTAGWVNEQFF.

J is TRBJ2-3 and V is TRBV5-8, with 8 bases matching TRBD2. The V and J ends lost 7 bases and 1 base, in that order; junction bases with no gene match: 17. The CDR3 totals 18 residues. Germline-derived CDR1 and CDR2 are SGHTS and YDEGEE. CDR3 protein: CASPGGGPWVVGTDTQYF. For the CDR3, the DNA is TGTGCCAGCCCCGGCGGGGGGCCCTGGGTCGTCGGCACAGATACGCAGTATTTT.

This chain connects TRBV29-1 to TRBJ2-1; the D call may be TRBD1 or TRBD2 (6 bases each). Germline CDR1 reads SQVTM; CDR2 reads ANQGSEA. This CDR3 contains 13 residues. The ends were cut back, 5 bases at V and 0 bases at J, with 8 bases in the middle. CDR3 in DNA: TGCAGCGTTAGGGGGGACTCCTACAATGAGCAGTTCTTC. Translating gives CSVRGDSYNEQFF.

The chain joins TRBV24-1 to TRBJ2-3; no clear D gene. Germline V CDR1 and CDR2: KGHDR, SFDVKD. This CDR3 region has 13 residues. V was clipped by 1 base and J by 2 bases, with 3 bases between them. CDR3 protein: CATSDFHTDTQYF. DNA for the CDR3: TGTGCCACCAGTGATTTCCACACAGATACGCAGTATTTT.

The J gene is TRBJ2-1, the V gene TRBV5-1; D tentatively fits TRBD1 or TRBD2 (5 bases each). The CDR3 extends over 16 amino acids. The V gene lost 2 bases and the J gene lost 1 base, with 13 bases spanning the gap. CDR1 is SGHRS and CDR2 is YFSETQ in the germline V gene. The CDR3 loop is CASSLLPGPSYNEQFF. In DNA, the CDR3 is TGCGCCAGCAGCTTATTACCGGGGCCATCCTACAATGAGCAGTTCTTC.

This clone has a single count. The chain uses TRBV11-3 and TRBJ2-1; unclear D gene. The germline gives CDR1 SGHNT, CDR2 YENEEA. The CDR3 has 13 amino acids. Trimming shortened V by 1 base and J by 4 bases, and 5 bases separated the two germline ends. The DNA of the CDR3 is TGTGCCAGCAGCTTAGGACGGTACAATGAGCAGTTCTTC. The encoded protein is CASSLGRYNEQFF.

This chain links TRBV24-1 with TRBJ2-3; a weak D match, TRBD1 (5 bases). The CDR3 consists of 14 residues. Per germline, CDR1 KGHDR and CDR2 SFDVKD. V lost 2 bases to trimming and J lost 4 bases, with 9 bases between them. CDR3 DNA sequence: TGTGCCACCAGTGATTCCGGACAAGCAGATACGCAGTATTTT. This translates into CATSDSGQADTQYF.

This clone was picked up one time. This is likely a read error, given that the CDR3 carries no conserved phenylalanine or tryptophan at its end. It is unclear where the CDR3 begins or ends on the DNA, so no DNA is shown, and the CDR3 is as TCRdb lists it. V and J are TRBV5-6 and TRBJ1-1; TRBD1 reflects the table's D call only, with no check against the DNA. The germline CDR1 and CDR2 sequences are SGHDT and YYEEEE. The CDR3 sequence runs 14 residues, both termini included. CDR3 sequence: CASSVVGTGKEFYP.

The gene calls are TRBV15 and TRBJ1-2; unclear D gene. CDR1 is LNHNV, CDR2 YYDKDF, per germline (reference sequence). The length of the CDR3 is 14 residues. V was shortened by 5 bases and J by 4 bases, with 14 bases between the two germline ends. CDR3 in amino acids: CATSLDSGSYGYTF. DNA of the CDR3: TGTGCCACCAGCCTAGATTCGGGGTCCTATGGCTACACCTTC.

Turning to this clone: Additional DNA sequences in this sample encode the identical CDR3. This rearrangement joins TRBV5-4 to TRBJ1-1; D call uncertain. Per the germline V gene, CDR1 is SGHNT and CDR2 is YYREEE (reference sequence). Trimming pared 0 bases from V and 5 bases from J, leaving 8 bases between. The length of the CDR3 is 13 residues. The CDR3 bases are TGTGCCAGCAGCTTGGAGGGAGGAACTGAAGCTTTCTTT. This translates into CASSLEGGTEAFF.

The chain recombines TRBV27 with TRBJ1-6; D might be TRBD1 (5 bases). With 2 bases removed from V and 7 bases from J, the gap between germline ends came to 15 bases. This CDR3 contains 16 residues. Germline V lookup: CDR1 MNHEY, CDR2 SMNVEV (reference sequence). The CDR3 spells CASSLGRQGENSPLHF. The CDR3 DNA reads as TGTGCCAGCAGTTTAGGGAGGCAGGGCGAAAATTCACCCCTCCACTTT.

V usage is TRBV6-5 and J usage is TRBJ1-5; the match to TRBD1 covers 10 bases. J lost 8 bases, V lost 6 bases, and 7 bases had no gene match. The CDR3 is 14 amino acids. CDR1 MNHEY and CDR2 SVGAGI come from the germline V gene. The CDR3 here is CASRGTGALEPQHF. The CDR3 DNA sequence: TGTGCCAGCAGAGGGACAGGGGCCCTTGAGCCCCAGCATTTT.

Only one count was recorded for this clone. The chain carries TRBV19 and TRBJ2-1; 8 bases are a match to TRBD1. The J segment lost 0 bases and the V segment lost 7 bases, leaving 5 bases of the junction unmatched. The CDR3 runs 15 residues. Germline CDR1 and CDR2: LNHDA and SQIVND (reference sequence). The CDR3 nucleotides are TGTGCCAGTACCGACAGGGGCGACTCCTACAATGAGCAGTTCTTC. This translates into CASTDRGDSYNEQFF.

This chain links TRBV5-8 with TRBJ1-1; maybe TRBD1 (5 bases). There are 17 residues in the CDR3. Germline V CDR1 and CDR2: SGHTS, YDEGEE. V dropped 7 bases and J dropped 3 bases, with 25 bases sitting between them. CDR3 loop: CASPNIPGALIDTEAFF. The CDR3 DNA reads TGTGCCAGCCCAAATATCCCCGGGGCCTTAATAGACACTGAAGCTTTCTTT.

This clone was seen a few times. The chain carries TRBV7-9 and TRBJ2-2; D is undetermined. This CDR3 is built from 15 residues. V lost 5 bases, J lost 6 bases, and 16 bases lay in between. Germline V gene data show CDR1 as SEHNR and CDR2 as FQNEAQ (reference sequence). The CDR3: CASSPRLGNPGELFF. Here the CDR3 DNA reads TGTGCCAGCAGCCCACGGCTGGGGAATCCCGGGGAGCTGTTTTTT.

The chain is built from TRBV18 and TRBJ2-7; D is perhaps TRBD1 (6 bases). The V and J ends lost 6 bases and 4 bases respectively, with 13 bases between them. The CDR3 totals 13 residues. Per germline, CDR1 KGHSH and CDR2 LQKENI. The CDR3 reads CASSTGFSYEQYV. DNA for the CDR3: TGTGCCAGCTCGACAGGTTTTTCGTACGAGCAGTACGTC.

The sample holds a few counts of this clone. V usage is TRBV3-1 (or the pseudogene TRBV3-2) and J usage is TRBJ1-2; D perhaps matches TRBD1 (5 bases). V dropped 3 bases and J dropped 12 bases, with 11 bases sitting between them. This CDR3 contains 11 residues. Germline lookup yields CDR1 LGHDT and CDR2 YNNKEL (reference sequence). This CDR3 is CASSHDGANTF. CDR3 DNA: TGTGCCAGCAGCCACGACGGGGCAAACACCTTC.

The chain recombines TRBV4-3 with TRBJ1-6; 8 positions agree with TRBD1. There are 14 residues in the CDR3. The germline V gene has CDR1 LGHNA and CDR2 YSLEER. Trimming took 2 bases from V and 7 from J; bases not matched to a gene: 1. Here the CDR3 reads CASSQRQGNSPLHF. CDR3 DNA: TGCGCCAGCAGCCAAAGACAGGGGAATTCACCCCTCCACTTT.